Listed below are T cell receptor beta chains from one sample, sequenced in a study of graft-versus-host responses after intestinal transplantation. Their cognate antigens are unknown. Assay: immunoSEQ multiplex PCR; the TCRdb copy retains only in-frame clones and omits some. The table lists about 130,000 clones, roughly nine tenths of them singletons. Source: unstimulated CD4+ T cells sorted from spleen or lymph node cells, taken before intestinal transplant. The origin of the receptors is a human donor who received an intestinal transplant. CDR3s include the opening cysteine and the closing phenylalanine or tryptophan. A D gene is named only where the DNA matches it firmly. Clone sizes are given selectively: once, few, many, or a class where the clone is expanded.

J gene,V gene,D gene,clone size,CDR3 protein,CDR3 DNA
TRBJ1-1,TRBV19,NA,NA,CASSRPRAVAFF,TGTGCCAGTAGTAGGCCCCGGGCGGTGGCTTTCTTT
TRBJ2-7,TRBV4-2,TRBD2,NA,CASSQEIGLAVGEQYF,TGTGCCAGCAGCCAAGAAATTGGACTAGCGGTGGGCGAGCAGTACTTC
TRBJ1-3,TRBV6-1,TRBD1,once,CASTPGQGWNTIYF,TGTGCCAGCACTCCGGGACAGGGATGGAACACCATATATTTT
TRBJ2-7,TRBV10-3,TRBD1,NA,CAISESFGTGVYEQYF,TGTGCCATCAGTGAGTCCTTTGGGACAGGGGTTTACGAGCAGTACTTC
TRBJ2-7,TRBV5-1,NA,NA,CASSSGRAYEQYF,TGCGCCAGCAGCTCCGGGAGAGCCTACGAGCAGTACTTC
TRBJ2-3,TRBV6-5,NA,NA,CASSYSGSSTDTQYF,TGTGCCAGCAGTTACTCCGGATCTAGCACAGATACGCAGTATTTT
TRBJ1-6,TRBV7-9,NA,few,CASSFSNSPLHF,TGTGCCAGCAGCTTCTCAAATTCACCCCTCCACTTT
TRBJ2-5,TRBV19,NA,NA,CASSMVVSSETQYF,TGTGCCAGTAGTATGGTAGTTTCATCAGAGACCCAGTACTTC
TRBJ2-3,TRBV7-7,NA,NA,CASSLGGGWTDTQYF,TGTGCCAGCAGCTTAGGGGGGGGCTGGACAGATACGCAGTATTTT
TRBJ2-7,TRBV27,NA,NA,CASSPRQRGRGEQYF,TGTGCCAGCAGTCCCCGACAGAGGGGTAGGGGCGAGCAGTACTTC
TRBJ2-1,TRBV11-2,NA,NA,CASSKYPGGGGFNEQFF,TGTGCCAGCAGCAAATACCCCGGGGGTGGGGGATTCAATGAGCAGTTCTTC
TRBJ2-1,TRBV6-5,TRBD2,NA,CATAGTSSYNEQFF,TGTGCCACGGCGGGGACTAGCTCCTACAATGAGCAGTTCTTC
TRBJ1-2,TRBV6-5,NA,NA,CASSFTGFYGYTF,TGTGCCAGCAGTTTCACAGGGTTCTATGGCTACACCTTC
TRBJ2-1,TRBV10-2,NA,NA,CASSERAETGFF,TGCGCCAGCAGTGAGAGGGCCGAAACCGGGTTCTTC
TRBJ2-3,TRBV4-1,NA,NA,CASSQGHRDTQYF,TGCGCCAGCAGCCAAGGTCACCGAGATACGCAGTATTTT
TRBJ2-1,TRBV4-1,TRBD2,once,CASSQIAGGLRNEQFF,TGCGCCAGCAGCCAAATAGCGGGGGGCCTTAGAAATGAGCAGTTCTTC
TRBJ2-7,TRBV29-1,TRBD2,NA,CSVALRLASSYEQYF,TGCAGCGTCGCATTAAGACTAGCCTCAAGCTACGAGCAGTACTTC